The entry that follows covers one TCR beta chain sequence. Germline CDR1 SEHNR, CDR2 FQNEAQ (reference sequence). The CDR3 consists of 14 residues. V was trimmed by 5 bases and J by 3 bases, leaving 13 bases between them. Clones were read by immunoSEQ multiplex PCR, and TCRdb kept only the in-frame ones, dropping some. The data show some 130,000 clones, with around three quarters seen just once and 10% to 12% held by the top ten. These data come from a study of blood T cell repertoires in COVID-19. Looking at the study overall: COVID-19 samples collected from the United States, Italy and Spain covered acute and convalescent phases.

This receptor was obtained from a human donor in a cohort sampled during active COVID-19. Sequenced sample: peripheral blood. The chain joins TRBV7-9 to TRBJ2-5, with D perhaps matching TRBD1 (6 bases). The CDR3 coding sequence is TGTGCCAGCAGCCGAGACGCAGGGGAAGAGACCCAGTACTTC. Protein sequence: CASSRDAGEETQYF.